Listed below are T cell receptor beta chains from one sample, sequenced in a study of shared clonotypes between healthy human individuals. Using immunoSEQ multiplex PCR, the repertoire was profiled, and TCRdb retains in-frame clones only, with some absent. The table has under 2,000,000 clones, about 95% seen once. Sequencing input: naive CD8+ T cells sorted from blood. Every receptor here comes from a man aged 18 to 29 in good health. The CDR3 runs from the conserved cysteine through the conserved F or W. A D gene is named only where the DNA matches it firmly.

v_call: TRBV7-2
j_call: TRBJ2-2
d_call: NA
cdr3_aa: CASSFRGGTTGELFF
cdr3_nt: TGTGCCAGCAGCTTTAGAGGGGGGACCACCGGGGAGCTGTTTTTT

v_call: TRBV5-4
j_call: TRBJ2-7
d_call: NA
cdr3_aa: CASSFGDLEGEGPYEQYF
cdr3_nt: TGTGCCAGCAGCTTTGGAGATTTGGAGGGGGAAGGCCCCTACGAGCAGTACTTC

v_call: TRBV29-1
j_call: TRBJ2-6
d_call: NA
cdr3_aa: CSVATLASGANVLTF
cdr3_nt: TGCAGCGTCGCTACCCTAGCCTCTGGGGCCAACGTCCTGACTTTC

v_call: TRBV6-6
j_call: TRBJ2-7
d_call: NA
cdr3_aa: CASSYSDDAYEQYF
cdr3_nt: TGTGCCAGCAGTTACTCGGACGATGCCTACGAGCAGTACTTC

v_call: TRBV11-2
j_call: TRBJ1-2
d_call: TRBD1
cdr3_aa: CASSHGQGAPSYGYTF
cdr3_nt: TGTGCCAGCAGCCACGGACAGGGGGCGCCAAGTTATGGCTACACCTTC

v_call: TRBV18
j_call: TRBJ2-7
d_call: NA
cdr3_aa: CASSPSPGENSYEQYF
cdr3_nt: TGTGCCAGCTCACCATCCCCGGGGGAGAACAGCTACGAGCAGTACTTC

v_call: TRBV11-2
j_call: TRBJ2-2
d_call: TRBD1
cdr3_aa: CASSLGQGLAGELFF
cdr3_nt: TGTGCCAGCAGCTTGGGACAGGGGTTGGCCGGGGAGCTGTTTTTT

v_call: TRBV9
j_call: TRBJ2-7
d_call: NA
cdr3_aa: CASSVAISGAHEQYF
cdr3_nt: TGTGCCAGCAGCGTAGCCATTTCGGGGGCCCACGAGCAGTACTTC

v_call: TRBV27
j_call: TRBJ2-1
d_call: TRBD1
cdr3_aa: CASRMTGVQFF
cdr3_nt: TGTGCCAGCAGGATGACAGGGGTCCAGTTCTTC

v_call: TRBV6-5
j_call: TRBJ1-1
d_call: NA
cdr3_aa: CASGTPGRTEAFF
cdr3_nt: TGTGCCAGCGGGACGCCGGGTAGGACTGAAGCTTTCTTT

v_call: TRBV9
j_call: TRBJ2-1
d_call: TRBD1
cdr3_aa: CASSMGQGYEQFF
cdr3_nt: TGTGCCAGCAGCATGGGACAGGGCTATGAGCAGTTCTTC